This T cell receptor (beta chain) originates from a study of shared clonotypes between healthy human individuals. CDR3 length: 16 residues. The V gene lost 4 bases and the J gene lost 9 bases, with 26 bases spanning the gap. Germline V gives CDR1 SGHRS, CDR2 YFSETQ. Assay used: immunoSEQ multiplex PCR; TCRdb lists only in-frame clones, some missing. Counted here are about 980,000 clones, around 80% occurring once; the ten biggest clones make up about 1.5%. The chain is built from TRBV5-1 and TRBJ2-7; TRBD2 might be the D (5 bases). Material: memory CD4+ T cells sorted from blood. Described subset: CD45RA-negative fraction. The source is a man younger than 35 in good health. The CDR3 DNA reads TGCGCCAGCAGCACCGGTCTGGACCAAGGGAGTTTCGTGCAGTACTTC. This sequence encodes CASSTGLDQGSFVQYF.